The rows below give T cell receptor beta chains drawn from one sample of a study of human T cells and chemical hapten exposure. Each CDR3 protein gets one entry after TCRdb re-called the RACE reads with MiXCR. Among some 350,000 distinct CDR3 sequences listed, under 6.5% were seen once. Sequences were derived from whole blood, sampled in connection with sensitization to the hapten diphenylcyclopropenone (DPC). The receptors come from a woman younger than 35 with alopecia areata. Some clones in this sample may be carry-over from other donors' samples. Each CDR3 is given with its conserved first and last residue. D genes are given only for firm matches. Size tells how often a clone was seen (once, few, many) or the class of an expanded clone, and some rows leave it out.

j_call d_call v_call clone_size cdr3_aa cdr3_nt
TRBJ1-6 NA TRBV12-3/TRBV12-4 NA CASSLRGYNSPLHF TGTGCCAGCAGTTTAAGGGGTTATAATTCACCCCTCCACTTT
TRBJ1-6 NA TRBV20-1 once CSARDWDDSPLHF TGCAGTGCTAGAGACTGGGATGACTCACCCCTCCACTTT
TRBJ2-1 NA TRBV14 NA CASSPQGRYEQFF TGTGCCAGCAGCCCACAGGGCAGGTATGAGCAGTTCTTC
TRBJ2-3 NA TRBV15 NA CATSPRDLDTQYF TGTGCCACCAGCCCCCGTGACCTAGATACGCAGTATTTT
TRBJ1-2 NA TRBV20-1 NA CSASQGSNYGYTF TGCAGTGCATCCCAGGGTTCTAACTATGGCTACACCTTC
TRBJ1-2 NA TRBV6-5 few CASSLGPIYGYTF TGTGCCAGCAGCCTAGGACCGATCTATGGCTACACCTTC
TRBJ2-3 NA TRBV20-1 many CSADPPDTLTDTQYF TGCAGTGCTGATCCCCCGGACACCCTAACAGATACGCAGTATTTT
TRBJ1-1 NA TRBV7-3 many CASSLMEGTEAFF TGTGCCAGCAGCTTAATGGAGGGCACTGAAGCTTTCTTT
TRBJ1-6 TRBD1 TRBV3-1 NA CASSQLGQGAISPLHF TGTGCCAGCAGCCAACTAGGACAGGGGGCGATTTCACCCCTCCACTTT
TRBJ2-3 NA TRBV7-9 NA CASSFLPSPDTQYF TGTGCCAGCAGCTTCCTTCCTTCCCCAGATACGCAGTATTTT
TRBJ1-1 TRBD1 TRBV12-3/TRBV12-4 many CASSPGQGLEAFF TGTGCCAGCAGTCCCGGACAGGGGCTAGAAGCTTTCTTT
TRBJ1-5 TRBD1 TRBV29-1 many CSVGQGAGQPQHF TGCAGCGTCGGACAGGGTGCGGGTCAGCCCCAGCATTTT
TRBJ2-2 NA TRBV12-3/TRBV12-4 few CASRARGRGGELFF TGTGCCAGCAGGGCCCGGGGGCGCGGCGGGGAGCTGTTTTTT
TRBJ1-1 NA TRBV6-5 few CASSYRWSMNTEAFF TGTGCCAGCAGTTACAGGTGGTCTATGAACACTGAAGCTTTCTTT
TRBJ1-2 TRBD1 TRBV7-9 many CASSSDRPGYTF TGTGCCAGCAGCTCGGACAGGCCCGGCTACACCTTC
TRBJ1-2 NA TRBV7-2 many CASSFNYGYTF TGTGCCAGCAGCTTTAACTATGGCTACACCTTC
TRBJ1-2 NA TRBV18 NA CASSPNDGYTF TGTGCCAGCTCACCAAACGATGGCTACACCTTC
TRBJ2-7 TRBD2 TRBV28 NA CASRPADSGRSLYEQYF TGTGCCAGCAGGCCCGCTGACAGCGGGAGATCATTGTACGAGCAGTACTTC
TRBJ2-7 TRBD1 TRBV3-1 NA CASSPALGQEIHYEQYF TGTGCCAGCAGCCCTGCCTTGGGACAGGAGATTCACTACGAGCAGTACTTC
TRBJ1-6 TRBD1 TRBV10-2 NA CASSGDSYSSPLHF TGCGCCAGCAGCGGGGACAGTTATAGTTCACCCCTCCACTTT
TRBJ2-4 NA TRBV18 many CASSPPNGGAKNIQYF TGTGCCAGCTCACCACCGAACGGGGGAGCCAAAAACATTCAGTACTTC
TRBJ1-5 NA TRBV28 many CASSSYLGGNSNQPQHF TGTGCCAGCAGTTCCTATCTAGGGGGGAATAGCAATCAGCCCCAGCATTTT
TRBJ1-4 NA TRBV4-1 many CASSQDGEKLFF TGCGCCAGCAGCCAAGATGGGGAAAAACTGTTTTTT
TRBJ1-2 NA TRBV28 NA CASSYDSFNYGYTF TGTGCCAGCAGTTACGACAGCTTTAACTATGGCTACACCTTC
TRBJ1-5 NA TRBV4-3 few CASSQAALSNQPQHF TGCGCCAGCAGCCAAGCGGCACTTAGCAATCAGCCCCAGCATTTT